The TCR beta chain under discussion was sequenced for a study of blood T cell repertoires in COVID-19. Only in-frame clones appear in the TCRdb table, and some are missing; sequencing was by immunoSEQ multiplex PCR. The sample includes more than 300,000 clones, roughly 85% seen only once; the top ten take approximately 6%. Participants spanned ages roughly 18 to 90 years and resided in roughly 22 US areas. Per germline, CDR1 LNHDA and CDR2 SQIVND (reference sequence). This CDR3 comprises 15 residues. The V and J ends lost 5 bases and 1 base, in that order; junction bases with no gene match: 3. The specimen sequenced was PBMCs or T cells enriched from blood (not recorded which). The TCR originated in a woman aged 30 to 39 who had recovered from COVID-19. The rearrangement joins TRBV19 to TRBJ2-7; 12 bases fit TRBD2. CDR3 sequence (DNA): TGTGCCAGTAGTTTCACTAGCGGGGGGTCCTACGAGCAGTACTTC. Residues: CASSFTSGGSYEQYF.